This TCR beta chain was documented in a study of T cell clonotyping in hematopoietic cell transplantation. CDR1 is LGHNA and CDR2 is YSLEER in the germline V gene. The CDR3 runs to 13 residues. Trimming shortened V by 0 bases and J by 15 bases, and 15 bases separated the two germline ends. TCRdb keeps only in-frame clones here, not all; method: immunoSEQ multiplex PCR. This table has about 9,600 clones, 77% appearing once. The receptor comes from a female patient in her forties or fifties who had an allogeneic stem cell transplant from a related donor, so T cells may come from the graft donor. Some clones in this sample may be carry-over from other donors' samples. The V gene is TRBV4-3, the J gene TRBJ2-1; D possibly corresponds to TRBD1 (6 bases). The sequencing used PBMCs, collected 30 days after allogeneic stem cell transplant. In DNA form, the CDR3 reads TGCGCCAGCAGCCAAGATATCGCACAGGGAGCGTTCTTC. Translating gives CASSQDIAQGAFF.